This T cell receptor beta chain was sequenced for a study of cytomegalovirus exposure and HLA in healthy donors (dated by TCRdb to the late 2010s). Regarding the complete study: An earlier analysis of around 600 of the donors reported 250 to 300 Gb of sequence data and 100 million to 130 million unique TCR beta sequences from 150 million to 200 million T cells. An earlier analysis of 587 of the donors used high-throughput TCR beta sequencing to judge whether each TCR beta V gene segment behaved as functional or pseudogenic. The T cell repertoires of 666 subjects were profiled by immunosequencing and related to cytomegalovirus serostatus. On average, roughly 200,000 unique TCR beta nucleotide sequences were sequenced per donor among some 420 genotyped donors of the cohort, with roughly 19% of those sequences being non-productive. Around 320 gigabases of sequencing data and 78 million or so unique TCR sequences were included in an early release covering roughly 700 HLA-typed donors. Along with the approximately 670-subject first cohort, a separate validation cohort of roughly 110 different subjects was used. In a later genetic analysis, genome-wide SNP genotypes for 398 of the 666 donors were used, and that subset was treated as a discovery cohort. Of the 398 genotyped donors, roughly 80% fell in the genetic ancestry cluster associated with self-reported Caucasian donors. To predict cytomegalovirus infection status, the study brought together high-throughput TCR immunosequencing, statistical association of individual TCRs with disease status, and machine learning. The later analysis used no new phenotypic data to find candidate immune exposures, relying instead on TCR beta sequences and their occurrence across donors. Typing coverage differed by locus: A, B, C, DRB1 and DQB1 were typed in roughly 620-630 donors, DQA1 in about 510, DPA1 in over 600, and DPB1 in around 440. The study aimed to test whether signatures of past pathogen exposure could be identified by cataloging public T cell receptors. Donor age, sex, ethnicity and CMV serostatus were compiled together with the repertoire data. A few DR-DQ haplotypes were treated as single units for association and clustering because of strong linkage in the cohort. HLA typing covered class I and class II loci at four-digit resolution. All discovery cohort repertoires had been generated using a single sequencing platform. In a later analysis, previously published TCR beta repertoires from more than 500 donors were re-analyzed and high-resolution HLA genotyping was added so that TCR occurrence patterns could be studied.

Reading from cysteine to phenylalanine, the CDR3 counts 16 amino acids. The only DNA kept is the CDR3, 48 bases in frame from the first base. In the germline V gene, CDR1 corresponds to MGHRA and CDR2 to YSYEKL. V and J are trimmed by 4 bases and 6 bases, and the gene matches miss 12 bases of the junction. To prepare the library, the immunoSEQ multiplex PCR assay was applied. For the multiplex PCR, a mixture combining 60 forward primers for TCR Vbeta segments and 13 reverse primers for TCR Jbeta segments was used. Amplification of the CDR3 region of rearranged TCR beta genes was performed with a multiplex PCR assay on genomic DNA. The Illumina HiSeq System was used to sequence the amplified TCR beta libraries as 87-base-pair reads. In the original analysis: Across the roughly 600 repertoires, a later analysis counted about 81 million unique TCR beta chains, approximately 12 million of which were shared by at least two donors. A nearest-neighbor algorithm error-corrected the raw reads and collapsed the reads into unique sequences, merging closely related sequences to remove PCR and sequencing errors. V, D and J gene segments were assigned by aligning CDR3 sequences to IMGT reference sequences. For a sequence to be retained, a match of at least six nucleotides to both a V gene segment and a J gene segment was required. A rearrangement was called productive if the CDR3 had no stop codons and remained in frame with V and J, and every other rearrangement was called non-productive. CDR3 was defined according to IMGT convention as the region running from the second conserved V-encoded cysteine to the conserved J-encoded phenylalanine. Sequences without an unambiguous match to a single V gene segment were excluded from the earlier analysis of a few hundred of the donors. In an earlier analysis of approximately 500 of the donors, a V segment was called functional when productive rearrangements were above 56.7%, and segregating when the standard deviation between donors exceeded 5%. A statistical classification framework was built for diagnosing cytomegalovirus status from the catalog of TCR beta chain sequences. In a later analysis, TCR nucleotide sequences were compared against IMGT/GENE-DB human TR gene sequences so that V and J genes could be assigned. In a later analysis, CDR3 sequences and most-parsimonious VDJ recombination scenarios were assigned using the TCRdist pipeline. A later analysis defined each TCR beta chain by its CDR3 amino acid sequence plus V-gene family, and excluded reads lacking a unique V-gene family. As a way to deal with suspected cross-contamination and a sequencing artifact, a later analysis dropped 450 to 700 nucleotide sequences that were highly shared and had low generation probability. For each public chain, a later analysis derived a clonal expansion index from normalized ranks of inferred template counts within each repertoire. A later analysis computed generation probabilities with a VDJ recombination model fitted to out-of-frame rearrangements, and checked the results against IGoR. In a later analysis, hypergeometric tests were used to score TCR-TCR, TCR-HLA and TCR-CMV co-occurrence, with a repertoire-size bias correction applied to TCR pairs. False discovery rates were estimated in a later analysis by permuting HLA or CMV assignments 20 times. In a later analysis, co-occurring TCRs were grouped using DBSCAN, and TCRdist sequence similarity was added for clustering within HLA-allele-positive subsets. Repertoires with fewer than 30,000 or more than 120,000 public chains, plus five repertoires with anomalous nucleotide sharing, were excluded from co-occurrence clustering. The clones in this table, taken by TCRdb from immuneACCESS, are in-frame only. Not every clone is retained; where verified, under half of the shortfall comes from an unresolved V gene, and the cause of the rest is unknown. Clone size and the V and J calls come from that table; the DNA yielded D and trimming. The table for this sample lists about 160,000 clones; around 73% of them were counted only once. The ten largest make up over 1.1% of the sample.

Results and caveats for the whole study, not just this receptor: Three of the identified cytomegalovirus-associated TCR beta chains were confirmed in vitro to be specific for cytomegalovirus antigens. The presence/absence analyses assumed that sequencing depth was roughly uniform across donors, and that assumption may not be true. A later analysis reported that several top co-occurrence clusters appeared linked to parvovirus B19, influenza, CMV and Epstein-Barr virus. Because HLA typing was unavailable for some donors at each locus, only the typed subset was used in association tests. An association between a missense DCLRE1C variant and V-gene and J-gene trimming of TCR beta chains was found in a later genetic analysis and replicated in an independent cohort. Linkage disequilibrium might explain the correlated functional status among segregating V segments, but an unknown experimental factor could not be excluded. The study listed 150 to 200 TCR beta chains as associated with cytomegalovirus. The authors suggested that the approach could potentially be generalized to other disease states and immunological phenotypes. A cluster of highly shared sequence variants was judged likely to represent a technical artifact of the sequencing pipeline. A further reported finding was that TCR beta sequences accurately predicted the HLA-A and HLA-B alleles for most subjects in the first cohort. Most TCR sequences were seen in very few donors, while some public TCRs were found in many individuals. In both the original and validation cohorts, the classifier was reported to diagnose cytomegalovirus status with high specificity and sensitivity. When HLA alleles, especially DR and DQ, strongly co-occurred, TCR associations were difficult to assign to individual alleles. According to a later analysis, TCR association rates differed among HLA loci, with DRB1 alleles showing the most associated TCRs and HLA-C alleles showing the fewest. According to a later genetic analysis, donors in an Asian-associated ancestry cluster had fewer N-insertions in productive TCRs than the approximately 650-donor mean. Immune exposure information for the cohort was limited to CMV serostatus. Around 16 rarely observed V segments, including chromosome 9 orphons, were excluded from the earlier analysis of approximately 500 of the donors because counts were too low. A later analysis associated roughly 17,000 TCR beta sequences with specific HLA alleles at a false discovery rate of 0.05. In a later analysis, HLA-associated TCR beta chains showed more clonal expansion and lower generation probabilities than non-associated chains that were equally common. Because the 87-base-pair reads could not distinguish some IMGT-functional V segments, including TRBV6-2 and TRBV6-3, those segments were excluded. An earlier analysis of approximately 600 of the donors showed that most TCR beta V segments appeared in productive rearrangements either about 87% or about 30% of the time, which broadly matched IMGT annotations. In this cohort, only TCR beta chains were sequenced, and detectable features were limited by the absence of alpha or paired-chain data. A later analysis found that most CMV-associated TCR beta chains appeared HLA-restricted, with HLA associations seemingly driven largely by CMV exposure.

This clone was observed a single time. The antigen it recognizes is unknown. Base qualities are not at hand, and no much larger clone is one base apart. The cohort was made up of 500 to 850 healthy bone marrow donors. At the time of sampling, every cohort member was nominally healthy, though immune exposures that went unrecorded were likely present. The donor was CMV seronegative and was included in the group of about 400 seronegative cohort members. Each donor provided a peripheral blood sample, and peripheral blood mononuclear cells were used for TCR beta sequencing. The Qiagen DNeasy Blood Extraction Kit was used to extract genomic DNA from the blood cell samples.

The sequenced material came from PBMCs. The receptor's source is a male donor in good health and CMV-seronegative. Recombination connected TRBV4-1 to TRBJ1-5; 7 central bases correspond to TRBD1. In nucleotide form, the sequence is TGCGCCAGCAGCCGAGGAACAGGGGACGCGGTTCAGCCCCAGCATTTT. It specifies CASSRGTGDAVQPQHF.